This is a list of T cell receptor beta chains from one sample in a study of blood T cell repertoires in COVID-19. Profiling relied on immunoSEQ multiplex PCR, and the TCRdb table lists in-frame clones only, not all of them. The table lists around 140,000 clones, about 76% of them singletons. Material for sequencing was peripheral blood. These receptors all stem from a human donor in a cohort sampled during active COVID-19. The CDR3 runs from the conserved cysteine through the conserved F or W. Fields, in order: CDR3 protein, CDR3 DNA, CDR3 length, D gene, V gene, J gene, clone size. D genes are given only for firm matches. Size is omitted from some rows. Given values are once, few, many or a class for expanded clones.

CDR3aa: CASSALGQGVNVLTF
CDR3nt: TGTGCCAGCAGCGCTTTGGGACAGGGGGTCAACGTCCTGACTTTC
len: 15
d_gene: TRBD1
v_gene: TRBV25-1
j_gene: TRBJ2-6
abundance: few

CDR3aa: CASSWRPNAGNTIYF
CDR3nt: TGTGCCAGCAGCTGGCGGCCCAATGCTGGAAACACCATATATTTT
len: 15
d_gene: NA
v_gene: TRBV7-9
j_gene: TRBJ1-3
abundance: NA

CDR3aa: CASSLVGGRAYEQYF
CDR3nt: TGTGCCAGCAGTTTAGTCGGCGGGAGGGCCTACGAGCAGTACTTC
len: 15
d_gene: TRBD2
v_gene: TRBV27
j_gene: TRBJ2-7
abundance: NA

CDR3aa: CASSQDGTGTGNHYEQYF
CDR3nt: TGCGCCAGCAGCCAAGATGGGACCGGGACAGGGAACCACTACGAGCAGTACTTC
len: 18
d_gene: TRBD1
v_gene: TRBV4-3
j_gene: TRBJ2-7
abundance: NA

CDR3aa: CASRNRGEAFF
CDR3nt: TGTGCCAGCAGAAACCGGGGAGAAGCTTTCTTT
len: 11
d_gene: NA
v_gene: TRBV28
j_gene: TRBJ1-1
abundance: NA

CDR3aa: CASSRGQGAKNTEAFF
CDR3nt: TGTGCCAGCAGCCGTGGACAGGGGGCGAAGAACACTGAAGCTTTCTTT
len: 16
d_gene: TRBD1
v_gene: TRBV11-2
j_gene: TRBJ1-1
abundance: few

CDR3aa: CASSIPQGTATNEKLFF
CDR3nt: TGTGCCAGTAGTATCCCCCAAGGAACAGCAACTAATGAAAAACTGTTTTTT
len: 17
d_gene: NA
v_gene: TRBV19
j_gene: TRBJ1-4
abundance: many

CDR3aa: CASSQGQGAGEQYF
CDR3nt: TGCGCCAGCAGCCAAGGACAGGGGGCAGGGGAGCAGTACTTC
len: 14
d_gene: TRBD1
v_gene: TRBV4-3
j_gene: TRBJ2-7
abundance: NA

CDR3aa: CASLEGLQETQYF
CDR3nt: TGTGCCAGCCTTGAGGGATTACAAGAGACCCAGTACTTC
len: 13
d_gene: NA
v_gene: TRBV6-5
j_gene: TRBJ2-5
abundance: NA

CDR3aa: CASRRSGELFF
CDR3nt: TGTGCCAGCAGACGGTCCGGGGAGCTGTTTTTT
len: 11
d_gene: NA
v_gene: TRBV14
j_gene: TRBJ2-2
abundance: NA

CDR3aa: CASSVVSAVMYTEAFF
CDR3nt: TGTGCCAGCAGCGTAGTAAGCGCGGTTATGTACACTGAAGCTTTCTTT
len: 16
d_gene: NA
v_gene: TRBV9
j_gene: TRBJ1-1
abundance: NA

CDR3aa: CASLTGSTGGVYEQYF
CDR3nt: TGTGCCAGCCTTACCGGGAGTACAGGGGGCGTTTACGAGCAGTACTTC
len: 16
d_gene: TRBD1
v_gene: TRBV28
j_gene: TRBJ2-7
abundance: NA

CDR3aa: CAISELVGQGTAGNTIYF
CDR3nt: TGTGCCATCAGTGAGTTAGTGGGACAGGGCACAGCTGGAAACACCATATATTTT
len: 18
d_gene: TRBD1
v_gene: TRBV10-3
j_gene: TRBJ1-3
abundance: NA

CDR3aa: CASSLETGANQPQHF
CDR3nt: TGTGCCAGCAGTTTAGAAACAGGGGCCAATCAGCCCCAGCATTTT
len: 15
d_gene: TRBD1
v_gene: TRBV28
j_gene: TRBJ1-5
abundance: NA

CDR3aa: CAARTSGSAGYEQYF
CDR3nt: TGTGCCGCTCGGACTAGCGGGAGCGCCGGCTACGAGCAGTACTTC
len: 15
d_gene: TRBD2
v_gene: TRBV6-5
j_gene: TRBJ2-7
abundance: NA

CDR3aa: CASTPTRTAGELFF
CDR3nt: TGTGCCAGCACTCCAACTAGAACGGCCGGGGAGCTGTTTTTT
len: 14
d_gene: NA
v_gene: TRBV27
j_gene: TRBJ2-2
abundance: NA